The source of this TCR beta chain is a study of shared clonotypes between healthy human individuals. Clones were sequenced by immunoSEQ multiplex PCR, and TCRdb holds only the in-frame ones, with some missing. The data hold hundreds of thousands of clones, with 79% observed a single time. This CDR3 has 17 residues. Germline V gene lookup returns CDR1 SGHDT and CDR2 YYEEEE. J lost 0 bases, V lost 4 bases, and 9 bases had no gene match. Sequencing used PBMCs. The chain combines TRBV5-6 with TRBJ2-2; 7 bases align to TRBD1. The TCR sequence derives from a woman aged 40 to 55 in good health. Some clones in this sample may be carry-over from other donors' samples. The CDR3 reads CASSPRDSLTNTGELFF. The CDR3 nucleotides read TGTGCCAGCAGCCCACGGGACAGCCTAACGAACACCGGGGAGCTGTTTTTT.